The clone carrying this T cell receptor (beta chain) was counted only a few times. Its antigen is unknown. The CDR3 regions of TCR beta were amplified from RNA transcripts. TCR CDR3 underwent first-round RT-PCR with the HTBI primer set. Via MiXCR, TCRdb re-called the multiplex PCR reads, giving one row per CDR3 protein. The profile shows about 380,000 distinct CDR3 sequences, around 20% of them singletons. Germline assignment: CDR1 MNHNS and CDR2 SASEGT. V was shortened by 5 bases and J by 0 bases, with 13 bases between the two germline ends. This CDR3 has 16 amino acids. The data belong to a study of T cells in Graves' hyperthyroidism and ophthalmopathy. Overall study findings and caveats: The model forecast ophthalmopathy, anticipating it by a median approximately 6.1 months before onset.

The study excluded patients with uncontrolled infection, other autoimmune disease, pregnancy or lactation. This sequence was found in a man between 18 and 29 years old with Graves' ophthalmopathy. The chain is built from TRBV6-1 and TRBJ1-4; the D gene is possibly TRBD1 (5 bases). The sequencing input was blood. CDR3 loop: CASSSLKGTTNEKLFF. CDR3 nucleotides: TGTGCCAGCAGTTCTCTAAAGGGGACAACTAATGAAAAACTGTTTTTT.